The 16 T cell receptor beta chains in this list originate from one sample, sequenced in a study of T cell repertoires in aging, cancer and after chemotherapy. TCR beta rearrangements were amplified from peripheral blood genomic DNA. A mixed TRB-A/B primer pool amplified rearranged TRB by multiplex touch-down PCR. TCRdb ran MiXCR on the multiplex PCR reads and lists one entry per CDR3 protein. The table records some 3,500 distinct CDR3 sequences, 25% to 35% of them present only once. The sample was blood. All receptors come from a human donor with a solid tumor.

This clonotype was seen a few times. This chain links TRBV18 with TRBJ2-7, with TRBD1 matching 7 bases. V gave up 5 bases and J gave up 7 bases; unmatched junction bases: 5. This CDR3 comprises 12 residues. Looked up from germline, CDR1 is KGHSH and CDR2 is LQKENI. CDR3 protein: CASSKDRDEQYF. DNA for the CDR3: TGTGCCAGCTCAAAAGACAGGGATGAGCAGTACTTC.

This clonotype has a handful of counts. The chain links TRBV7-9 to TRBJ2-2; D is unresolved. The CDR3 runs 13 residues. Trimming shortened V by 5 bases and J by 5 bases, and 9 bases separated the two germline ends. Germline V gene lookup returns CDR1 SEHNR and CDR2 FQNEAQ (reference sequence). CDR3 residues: CASSITLTGELFF. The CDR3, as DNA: TGTGCCAGCAGCATTACACTAACCGGGGAGCTGTTTTTT.

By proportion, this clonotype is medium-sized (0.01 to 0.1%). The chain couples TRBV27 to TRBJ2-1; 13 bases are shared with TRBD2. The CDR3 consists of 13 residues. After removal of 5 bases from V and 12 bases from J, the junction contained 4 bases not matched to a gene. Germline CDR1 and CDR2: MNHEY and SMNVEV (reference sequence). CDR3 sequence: CASSPRLAGGQFF. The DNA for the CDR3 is TGTGCCAGCAGTCCCCGACTAGCGGGAGGGCAGTTCTTC.

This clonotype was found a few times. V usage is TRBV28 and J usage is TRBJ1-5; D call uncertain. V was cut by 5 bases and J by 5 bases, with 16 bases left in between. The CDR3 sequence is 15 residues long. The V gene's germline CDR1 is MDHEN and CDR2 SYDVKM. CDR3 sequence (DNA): TGTGCCAGCAGTCTCCACACGTCCGGATATCAGCCCCAGCATTTT. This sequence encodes CASSLHTSGYQPQHF.

The CDR3 sequence: CATLAGVPEQFF. CDR3 coding DNA: TGTGCCACTCTAGCGGGGGTTCCCGAGCAGTTCTTC. The chain recombines TRBV27 with TRBJ2-1; 10 bases are shared with TRBD2. Per germline, CDR1 MNHEY and CDR2 SMNVEV (reference sequence). V shed 10 bases and J 10 bases; nucleotides not matched to a gene: 7. This CDR3 is 12 amino acids long.

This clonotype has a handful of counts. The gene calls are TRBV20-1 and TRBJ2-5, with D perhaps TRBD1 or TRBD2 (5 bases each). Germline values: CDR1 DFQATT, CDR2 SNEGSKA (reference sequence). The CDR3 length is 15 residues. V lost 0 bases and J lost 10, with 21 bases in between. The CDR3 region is CSARDLLGTAYDQYF. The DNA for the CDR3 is TGCAGTGCTAGAGATCTCTTAGGGACGGCGTATGACCAGTACTTC.

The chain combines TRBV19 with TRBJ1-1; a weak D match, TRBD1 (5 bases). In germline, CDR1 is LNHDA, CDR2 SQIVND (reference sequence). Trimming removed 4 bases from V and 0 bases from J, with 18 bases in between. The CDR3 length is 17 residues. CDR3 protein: CASSTNRDARMNTEAFF. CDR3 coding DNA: TGTGCCAGTAGTACCAACCGGGACGCCAGAATGAACACTGAAGCTTTCTTT. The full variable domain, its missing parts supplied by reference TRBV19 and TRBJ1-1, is DGGITQSPKYLFRKEGQNVTLSCEQNLNHDAMYWYRQDPGQGLRLIYYSQIVNDFQKGDIAEGYSVSREKKESFPLTVTSAQKNPTAFYLCASSTNRDARMNTEAFFGQGTRLTVV.

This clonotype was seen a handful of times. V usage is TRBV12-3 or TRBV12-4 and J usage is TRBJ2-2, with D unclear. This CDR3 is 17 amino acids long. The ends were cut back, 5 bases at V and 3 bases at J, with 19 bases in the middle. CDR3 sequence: CASSPRRLIGDTGELFF. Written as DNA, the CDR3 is TGTGCCAGCAGTCCCCGACGCTTGATTGGGGACACCGGGGAGCTGTTTTTT.

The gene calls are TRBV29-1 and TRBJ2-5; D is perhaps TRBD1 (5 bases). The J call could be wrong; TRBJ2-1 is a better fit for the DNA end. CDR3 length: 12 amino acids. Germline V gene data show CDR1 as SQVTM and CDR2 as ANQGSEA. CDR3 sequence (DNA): TGCAGCGTTGAAGGCAGGGCCGCTGAGCAGTTCTTC. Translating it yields CSVEGRAAEQFF.

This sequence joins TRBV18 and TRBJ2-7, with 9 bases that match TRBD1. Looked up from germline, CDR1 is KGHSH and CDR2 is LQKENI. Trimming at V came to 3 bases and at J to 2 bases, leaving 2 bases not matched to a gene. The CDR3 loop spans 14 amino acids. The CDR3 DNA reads TGTGCCAGCTCACCTCGACAGGGGGCCTACGAGCAGTACTTC. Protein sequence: CASSPRQGAYEQYF.

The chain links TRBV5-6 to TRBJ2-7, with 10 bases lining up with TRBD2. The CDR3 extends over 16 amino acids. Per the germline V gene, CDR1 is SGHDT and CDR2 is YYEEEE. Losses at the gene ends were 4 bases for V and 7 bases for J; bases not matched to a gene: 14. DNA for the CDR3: TGTGCCAGCAGCCAACTACGGAGCGGGGGGGAGAAAGAGCAGTACTTC. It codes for CASSQLRSGGEKEQYF.

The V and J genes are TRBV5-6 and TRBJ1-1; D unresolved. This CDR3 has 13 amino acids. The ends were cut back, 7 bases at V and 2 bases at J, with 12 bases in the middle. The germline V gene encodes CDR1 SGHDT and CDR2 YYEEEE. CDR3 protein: CASLLISNTEAFF. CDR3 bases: TGTGCCAGCCTCCTAATATCAAACACTGAAGCTTTCTTT.

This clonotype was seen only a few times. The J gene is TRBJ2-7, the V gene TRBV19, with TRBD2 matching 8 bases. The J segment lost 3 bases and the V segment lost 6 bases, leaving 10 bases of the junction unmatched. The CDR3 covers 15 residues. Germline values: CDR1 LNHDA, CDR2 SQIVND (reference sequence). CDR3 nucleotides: TGTGCCAGTAGGACTTTCGTTAGCGGGAACTACGAGCAGTACTTC. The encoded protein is CASRTFVSGNYEQYF.

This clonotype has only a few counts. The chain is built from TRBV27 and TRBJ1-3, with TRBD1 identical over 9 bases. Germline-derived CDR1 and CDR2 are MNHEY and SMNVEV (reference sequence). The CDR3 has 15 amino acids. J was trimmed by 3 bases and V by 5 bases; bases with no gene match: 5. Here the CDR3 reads CASSPDRGGGNTIYF. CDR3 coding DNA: TGTGCCAGCAGTCCGGACAGGGGAGGTGGAAACACCATATATTTT.

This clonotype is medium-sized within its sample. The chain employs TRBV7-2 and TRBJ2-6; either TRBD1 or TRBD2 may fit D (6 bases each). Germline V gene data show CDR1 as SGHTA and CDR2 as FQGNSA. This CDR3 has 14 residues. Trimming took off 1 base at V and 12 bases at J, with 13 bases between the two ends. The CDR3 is CASSLEPGAGVLTF. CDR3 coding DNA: TGTGCCAGCAGCTTAGAGCCGGGGGCCGGCGTCCTGACTTTC.

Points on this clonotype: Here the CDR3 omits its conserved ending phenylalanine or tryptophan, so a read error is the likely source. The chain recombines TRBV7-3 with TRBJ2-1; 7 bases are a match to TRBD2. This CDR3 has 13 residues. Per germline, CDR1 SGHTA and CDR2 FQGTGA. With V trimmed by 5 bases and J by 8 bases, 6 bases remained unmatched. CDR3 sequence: CASSPGGSHEQFL. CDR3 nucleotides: TGTGCCAGCAGCCCGGGGGGATCCCATGAGCAGTTCTTA.